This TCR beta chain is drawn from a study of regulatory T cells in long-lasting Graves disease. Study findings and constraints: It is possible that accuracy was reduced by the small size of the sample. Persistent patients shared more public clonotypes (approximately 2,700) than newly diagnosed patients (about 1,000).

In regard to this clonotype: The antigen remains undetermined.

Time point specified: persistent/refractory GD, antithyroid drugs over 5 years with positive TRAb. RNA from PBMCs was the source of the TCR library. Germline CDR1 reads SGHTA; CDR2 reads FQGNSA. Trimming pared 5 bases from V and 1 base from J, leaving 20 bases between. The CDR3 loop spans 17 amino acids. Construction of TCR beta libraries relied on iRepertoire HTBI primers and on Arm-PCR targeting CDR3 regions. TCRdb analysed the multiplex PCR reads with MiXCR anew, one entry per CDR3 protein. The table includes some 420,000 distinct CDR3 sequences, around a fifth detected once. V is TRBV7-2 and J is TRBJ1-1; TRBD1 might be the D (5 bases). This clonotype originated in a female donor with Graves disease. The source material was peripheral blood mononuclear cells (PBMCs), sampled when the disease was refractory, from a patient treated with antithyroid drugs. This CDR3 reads CASSQDPGRTTNTEAFF. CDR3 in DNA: TGTGCCAGCAGCCAAGATCCGGGACGAACGACGAACACTGAAGCTTTCTTT.